One sample yielded the 3 T cell receptor beta chains listed below, sequenced in a study of radiation and T cells in renal cell carcinoma. Profiling relied on immunoSEQ multiplex PCR, and the TCRdb table lists in-frame clones only, not all of them. The sample lists about 49,000 clones; roughly 83% were seen once. This sample's time point: baseline pretreatment blood. The treatment is: 15 Gy SBRT to primary tumor, nephrectomy 4 weeks later. Specimen: blood, collected from a patient whose treatment included radiotherapy and nephrectomy. The source is a woman in her 70s with renal cell carcinoma.

This clone has a handful of counts. V is TRBV4-1 and J is TRBJ1-2, with a tentative D call TRBD1 (5 bases). Per the germline V gene, CDR1 is MGHRA and CDR2 is YSYEKL. CDR3 length: 13 amino acids. V dropped 4 bases and J dropped 6 bases, with 12 bases sitting between them. The CDR3 DNA follows: TGCGCCAGCAGCCCACGAGTGGGGGATGGCTACACCTTC. Residues: CASSPRVGDGYTF.

V gene TRBV6-1 combines with J gene TRBJ1-1; a possible D gene is TRBD1 (5 bases). CDR3 length equals 14 residues. Germline assignment: CDR1 MNHNS and CDR2 SASEGT. V lost 7 bases to trimming and J lost 4 bases, with 16 bases between them. This CDR3 is CASILSGGGTEAFF. The CDR3 DNA reads TGTGCCAGCATCCTTAGCGGGGGGGGCACTGAAGCTTTCTTT.

The chain joins TRBV11-3 to TRBJ1-1; TRBD1 might be the D (6 bases). CDR3 size: 16 residues. CDR1 and CDR2 (germline): SGHNT, YENEEA. Trimming took off 7 bases at V and 4 bases at J, with 22 bases between the two ends. The CDR3 region is CASITSSTGFGTEAFF. The CDR3 nucleotides read TGTGCCAGCATCACTTCTTCAACAGGGTTTGGCACTGAAGCTTTCTTT.